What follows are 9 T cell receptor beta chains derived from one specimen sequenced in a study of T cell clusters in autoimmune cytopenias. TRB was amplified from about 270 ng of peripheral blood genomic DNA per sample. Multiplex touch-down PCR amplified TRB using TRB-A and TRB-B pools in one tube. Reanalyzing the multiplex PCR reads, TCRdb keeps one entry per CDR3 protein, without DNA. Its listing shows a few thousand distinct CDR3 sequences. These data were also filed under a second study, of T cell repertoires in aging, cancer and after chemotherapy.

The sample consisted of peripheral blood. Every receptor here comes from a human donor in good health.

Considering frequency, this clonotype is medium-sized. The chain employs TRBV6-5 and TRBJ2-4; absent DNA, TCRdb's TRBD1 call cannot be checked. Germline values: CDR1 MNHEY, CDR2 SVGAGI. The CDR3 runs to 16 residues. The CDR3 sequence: CASSYTIRGAKNIQYF.

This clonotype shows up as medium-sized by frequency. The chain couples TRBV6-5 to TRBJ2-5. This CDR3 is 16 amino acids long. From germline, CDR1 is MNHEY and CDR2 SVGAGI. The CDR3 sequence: CASSYRLAETQETQYF.

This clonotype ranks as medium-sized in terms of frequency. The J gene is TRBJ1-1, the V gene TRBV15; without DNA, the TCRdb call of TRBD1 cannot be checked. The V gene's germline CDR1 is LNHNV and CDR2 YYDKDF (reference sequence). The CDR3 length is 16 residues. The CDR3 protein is CATSRTLDREDTEAFF.

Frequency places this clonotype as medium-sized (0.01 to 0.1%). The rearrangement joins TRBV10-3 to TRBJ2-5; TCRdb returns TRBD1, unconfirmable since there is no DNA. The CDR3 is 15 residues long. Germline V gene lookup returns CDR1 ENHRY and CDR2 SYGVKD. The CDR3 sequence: CAISEADSIQETQYF.

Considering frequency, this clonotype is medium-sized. The CDR3 sequence is CATQGTENYEQYF. The genes are TRBV19 and TRBJ2-7; TCRdb returns TRBD1, unconfirmable since there is no DNA. Germline CDR1 reads LNHDA; CDR2 reads SQIVND (reference sequence). The CDR3 is 13 residues long.

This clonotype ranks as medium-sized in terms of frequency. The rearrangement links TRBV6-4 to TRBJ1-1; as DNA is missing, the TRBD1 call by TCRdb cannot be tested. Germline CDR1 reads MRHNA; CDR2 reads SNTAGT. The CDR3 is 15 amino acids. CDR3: CASSLEGQGNTEAFF.

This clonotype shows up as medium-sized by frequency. The chain's CDR3 is CASSPGLAGVTTDTQYF. The chain joins TRBV12-3 or TRBV12-4 to TRBJ2-3; TCRdb lists TRBD2, though no DNA is available to test this call. This CDR3 spans 17 amino acids.

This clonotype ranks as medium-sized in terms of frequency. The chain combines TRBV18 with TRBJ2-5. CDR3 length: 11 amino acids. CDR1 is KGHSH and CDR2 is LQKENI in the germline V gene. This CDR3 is CASSPGETQYF.

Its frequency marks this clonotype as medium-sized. CDR3 region: CATSRSREEAFF. The chain links TRBV15 to TRBJ1-1. This CDR3 region has 12 residues. Looked up from germline, CDR1 is LNHNV and CDR2 is YYDKDF (reference sequence).